The rows below give T cell receptor beta chains drawn from one sample of a study of shared clonotypes between healthy human individuals. TCRdb's copy holds only in-frame clones and misses some; the assay was immunoSEQ multiplex PCR. The sample contains over 750,000 clones, 96% of which appear only once. Specimen: naive CD8+ T cells sorted from blood. These receptors all come from a man younger than 45 in good health. CDR3s leave out the opening cysteine and the closing phenylalanine or tryptophan.

>TRBJ2-1|TRBV14
ASSQAHEQF
>TRBJ1-1|TRBV27
ASRLYGDTEAF
>TRBJ2-7|TRBV6-4
ASSEAGGSYEQY
>TRBJ1-1|TRBV5-1
ASSLPDRANTEAF
>TRBJ2-6|TRBV11-2
ASSLGAVSSSGANVLT
>TRBJ2-3|TRBV7-9
ASSPQETDTQY
>TRBJ1-4|TRBV5-1
ASSSAGPTNEKLF
>TRBJ1-2|TRBV9
ASRGSPGYT
>TRBJ2-7|TRBV28
ASSITGAYEQY
>TRBJ2-7|TRBV15
ATSTMASGRLEQY
>TRBJ2-7|TRBV7-8
ASSLSRSGNYEQY
>TRBJ2-7|TRBV27
ASSLRGGPTYEQY
>TRBJ1-5|TRBV12-1
ASSFPGQGLRPQH
>TRBJ1-2|TRBV9
ASSGLGDSGNYGYT
>TRBJ2-2|TRBV9
ASTGGTGELF
>TRBJ1-1|TRBV7-9
ASSSGTRWTTEAF
>TRBJ2-3|TRBV13
ASSSISTGVTDTQY
>TRBJ2-1|TRBV9
ASSVGAGGRNEQF
>TRBJ2-2|TRBV9
ASSPPSNHLYTGELF
>TRBJ2-3|TRBV6-1
ASSDYPSGLTDTQY
>TRBJ2-7|TRBV5-4
ASSLFDRFYEQY
>TRBJ2-1|TRBV9
ASSAYRDLSGNEQF
>TRBJ2-1|TRBV2
ASSEAWESEQF
>TRBJ1-1|TRBV7-9
ASSRDSEAF
>-|TRBV11-2
ASSLTGTDYEQY
>TRBJ2-5|TRBV28
ASSFNGLSGAQY
>TRBJ2-7|TRBV19
ASSPTAAGGFYEQY
>TRBJ2-3|TRBV13
ASSLGQGELSVRGHTQY
>TRBJ2-7|TRBV7-2
ASSWGGGTGYEQY
>TRBJ2-7|TRBV10-3
AISDDYEQY
>TRBJ2-3|TRBV9
ASSPELGTDTQY